Shown below are 13 T cell receptor beta chains from a single sample sequenced in a study of blood T cell repertoires in COVID-19. Clones were sequenced by immunoSEQ multiplex PCR, and TCRdb holds only the in-frame ones, with some missing. The data contain over 50,000 clones, 85% of them singletons. The sample was peripheral blood. The receptors come from a man between 65 and 79 years old with acute or convalescent COVID-19.

CDR3 sequence reads: CASSFSGGIGEQFF. CDR3 coding DNA: TGTGCCAGCAGCTTTAGCGGGGGGATCGGTGAGCAGTTCTTC. The chain has TRBV25-1 and TRBJ2-1; 10 positions agree with TRBD2. Unmatched junction bases numbered 8, after V lost 6 bases and J lost 9 bases. The germline CDR1 and CDR2 sequences are MGHDK and SYGVNS. The CDR3 runs 14 residues. Filled out from reference TRBV25-1 and TRBJ2-1, the complete variable domain reads EADIYQTPRYLVIGTGKKITLECSQTMGHDKMYWYQQDPGMELHLIHYSYGVNSTEKGDLSSESTVSRIRTEHFPLTLESARPSHTSQYLCASSFSGGIGEQFFGPGTRLTVL.

The V and J genes are TRBV5-1 and TRBJ2-1; TRBD1 aligns across 10 bases. This CDR3 comprises 15 residues. The ends lost 6 bases at V and 7 bases at J; junction bases unmatched: 10. The germline V gene has CDR1 SGHRS and CDR2 YFSETQ. The chain's CDR3 is CASTWGDRGRNEQFF. The CDR3 coding sequence is TGCGCCAGCACCTGGGGGGACAGGGGTCGGAATGAGCAGTTCTTC. Variable domain in full (rest from reference TRBV5-1 and TRBJ2-1): KAGVTQTPRYLIKTRGQQVTLSCSPISGHRSVSWYQQTPGQGLQFLFEYFSETQRNKGNFPGRFSGRQFSNSRSEMNVSTLELGDSALYLCASTWGDRGRNEQFFGPGTRLTVL.

There are a few counts of this clone. The chain employs TRBV15 and TRBJ2-5, with TRBD1 matching 9 bases. Germline V gene lookup returns CDR1 LNHNV and CDR2 YYDKDF (reference sequence). CDR3 length equals 16 residues. The ends lost 5 bases at V and 7 bases at J; junction bases unmatched: 14. For the CDR3, the DNA is TGTGCCACCAGCGGCTGGGGACAGGGTGTCCCAGGGACCCAGTACTTC. It translates to CATSGWGQGVPGTQYF. Filled out from reference TRBV15 and TRBJ2-5, the complete variable domain reads DAMVIQNPRYQVTQFGKPVTLSCSQTLNHNVMYWYQQKSSQAPKLLFHYYDKDFNNEADTPDNFQSRRPNTSFCFLDIRSPGLGDTAMYLCATSGWGQGVPGTQYFGPGTRLLVL.

CDR3 coding DNA: TGCGCCAGCAGCTTCCCCGGAGATACGCAGTATTTT. It yields the protein CASSFPGDTQYF. This chain joins TRBV5-1 and TRBJ2-3; no clear D gene. Germline V gene lookup returns CDR1 SGHRS and CDR2 YFSETQ. V was cut by 2 bases and J by 5 bases, with 6 bases left in between. The CDR3 sequence is 12 residues long.

This clone came up once. This chain uses TRBV6-5 with TRBJ2-7, with 7 bases that match TRBD1. Trimming at V came to 0 bases and at J to 5 bases, leaving 4 bases not matched to a gene. CDR1 MNHEY and CDR2 SVGAGI come from the germline V gene. The CDR3 has 14 residues. The DNA of the CDR3 is TGTGCCAGCAGTTACTCGCTTGGGACAGACGAGCAGTACTTC. Its protein is CASSYSLGTDEQYF.

The CDR3: CASKGASRGETQYF. The CDR3 DNA is TGTGCCAGCAAAGGGGCGAGCAGGGGGGAGACCCAGTACTTC. This chain joins TRBV6-5 and TRBJ2-5; 7 nucleotides match TRBD1. V trimming: 7 bases; J trimming: 5 bases; junction bases outside the gene matches: 10. The germline V gene has CDR1 MNHEY and CDR2 SVGAGI. CDR3 length: 14 amino acids.

The chain links TRBV18 to TRBJ2-3; TRBD2 aligns across 10 bases. With 3 bases clipped from V and 4 bases from J, the junction kept 7 bases outside the gene matches. This CDR3 spans 16 amino acids. Germline V lookup: CDR1 KGHSH, CDR2 LQKENI. The CDR3 reads CASSPRASGGADTQYF. CDR3 DNA: TGTGCCAGCTCACCCCGAGCCAGCGGGGGGGCAGATACGCAGTATTTT.

This rearrangement joins TRBV7-3 to TRBJ2-1; D not certain. V was clipped by 3 bases and J by 5 bases, with 8 bases between them. Per the germline V gene, CDR1 is SGHTA and CDR2 is FQGTGA. The CDR3 has 13 residues. The CDR3, as DNA: TGTGCCAGCAGCTTCTTGGGCGACAATGAGCAGTTCTTC. Protein product: CASSFLGDNEQFF.

This clone has only one observation. This chain uses TRBV19 with TRBJ1-2, with D possibly being TRBD1 (5 bases). Looked up from germline, CDR1 is LNHDA and CDR2 is SQIVND (reference sequence). V dropped 4 bases and J dropped 8 bases, with 14 bases sitting between them. CDR3 length: 13 amino acids. CDR3 region: CASSSGTLAGYTF. The CDR3, as DNA: TGTGCCAGTAGTAGCGGGACGCTTGCGGGCTACACCTTC.

As regards this clone: One end of the junction fails to match germline, which may point to a read error. The chain couples TRBV6-5 to TRBJ2-3, with TRBD2 as a possible D gene (5 bases). The CDR3 runs 14 residues. Germline loops: CDR1 MNHEY, CDR2 SVGAGI. CDR3 residues: CASSYGSSTDTQYF. CDR3 bases: TGTGCCAGCAGTTACGGATCTAGCACCGATACGCAGTATTTT.

The table lists this clone with a count of one. This chain connects TRBV7-2 to TRBJ2-7; no firm D call. With 1 base removed from V and 6 bases from J, the gap between germline ends came to 13 bases. This CDR3 is 14 amino acids long. Per germline, CDR1 SGHTA and CDR2 FQGNSA. CDR3 sequence reads: CASSLEVSHSEQYF. CDR3 bases: TGTGCCAGCAGCTTAGAAGTGAGCCACTCCGAGCAGTACTTC. Full variable domain (outside the CDR3, taken from reference TRBV7-2 and TRBJ2-7): GAGVSQSPSNKVTEKGKDVELRCDPISGHTALYWYRQSLGQGLEFLIYFQGNSAPDKSGLPSDRFSAERTGGSVSTLTIQRTQQEDSAVYLCASSLEVSHSEQYFGPGTRLTVT.

This sequence joins TRBV2 and TRBJ2-1, with 8 bases fitting TRBD2. The CDR3 sequence is 15 residues long. The junction had 7 bases not matched to a gene; V was cut back by 4 bases and J by 5 bases. Germline V gene data show CDR1 as SNHLY and CDR2 as FYNNEI. CDR3 DNA sequence: TGTGCCAGCAGTGCCGCGGGACTAGAGGACAATGAGCAGTTCTTC. Encoded protein: CASSAAGLEDNEQFF.

This rearrangement joins TRBV18 to TRBJ2-3, with TRBD1 matching 9 bases. CDR3 length: 15 amino acids. Germline CDR1 KGHSH, CDR2 LQKENI. V shed 2 bases and J 1 base; nucleotides not matched to a gene: 1. For the CDR3, the DNA is TGTGCCAGCTCACCAACAGGGGGCGGCACAGATACGCAGTATTTT. Its translation is CASSPTGGGTDTQYF.